What follows are 8 T cell receptor beta chains derived from one specimen sequenced in a study of shared clonotypes between healthy human individuals. Assay: immunoSEQ multiplex PCR; the TCRdb copy retains only in-frame clones and omits some. Here the sample spans millions of clones, around 96% being singletons. Terminally differentiated effector memory CD45RA+ cells were excluded by CCR7 positive selection of CD45RO-negative cells. The sequenced material came from naive CD8+ T cells sorted from blood. The receptors come from a man in his late teens or twenties in good health.

This clone was detected only a few times. The CDR3 spells CASSQEGTLTEAFF. The CDR3 DNA sequence: TGCGCCAGCAGCCAAGAGGGGACGTTGACTGAAGCTTTCTTT. The chain carries TRBV4-1 and TRBJ1-1, with D possibly being TRBD1 (5 bases). CDR3 length: 14 residues. The germline V gene has CDR1 MGHRA and CDR2 YSYEKL. The ends were cut back, 0 bases at V and 5 bases at J, with 10 bases in the middle.

The rearrangement joins TRBV5-1 to TRBJ1-1; D ambiguous. Looked up from germline, CDR1 is SGHRS and CDR2 is YFSETQ. The CDR3 runs to 15 residues. The ends were cut back, 0 bases at V and 4 bases at J, with 13 bases in the middle. The CDR3 spells CASSLVWGGSTEAFF. CDR3 coding DNA: TGCGCCAGCAGCTTGGTCTGGGGAGGAAGCACTGAAGCTTTCTTT.

CDR3 amino acids: CASSVSEAAYTGELFF. The CDR3 nucleotides read TGTGCCAGCAGCGTAAGTGAGGCAGCCTACACCGGGGAGCTGTTTTTT. The rearrangement links TRBV9 to TRBJ2-2; D uncertain. The V end lost 1 base, the J end lost 3 bases, and 13 bases lay between the germline ends. The CDR3 runs 16 residues. Germline CDR1 and CDR2: SGDLS and YYNGEE.

This clone is a singleton in its sample. CDR3 in DNA: TGTGCCAGCAGCTCCCGGGACAGGTTGGGCTATGGCTACACCTTC. This encodes CASSSRDRLGYGYTF. This chain links TRBV7-2 with TRBJ1-2; 8 bases match TRBD1. The V gene end was trimmed by 4 bases and the J gene end by 4 bases; junction bases not matched to a gene: 8. This CDR3 comprises 15 residues. Germline lookup yields CDR1 SGHTA and CDR2 FQGNSA.

V and J are TRBV7-9 and TRBJ2-2; 7 nucleotides match TRBD1. This CDR3 is 15 amino acids long. Trimming took 5 bases from V and 3 from J; bases not matched to a gene: 6. Germline V gene sequence: CDR1 SEHNR, CDR2 FQNEAQ (reference sequence). CDR3 loop: CASSHETGYTGELFF. DNA for the CDR3: TGTGCCAGCAGCCACGAGACAGGGTACACCGGGGAGCTGTTTTTT.

About this clone itself: An end of the junction differs from the germline gene, which may be a read error. The V and J genes are TRBV10-1 and TRBJ2-3; 8 bases are a match to TRBD2. CDR1 and CDR2 from the germline V gene are WNHNN and SYGVQD (reference sequence). CDR3 length equals 15 residues. The CDR3 sequence: CASSDLAGPTDTQYF. The CDR3 region has the DNA TGCGCCAGTAGTGACCTAGCGGGCCCCACAGATACGCAGTATTTT.

This rearrangement joins TRBV13 to TRBJ1-2; D gene ambiguous. This CDR3 region has 14 residues. Germline CDR1 PRHDT, CDR2 FYEKMQ (reference sequence). Between the trimmed V and J ends, which lost 6 bases and 0 bases, there was a span of 11 bases. DNA of the CDR3: TGTGCCAGCAGTCATTGGACTCCTAACTATGGCTACACCTTC. Encoded protein: CASSHWTPNYGYTF.

The V call is TRBV7-9, the J call TRBJ1-3, with D possibly being TRBD1 (5 bases). The germline V gene has CDR1 SEHNR and CDR2 FQNEAQ (reference sequence). The CDR3 loop spans 15 amino acids. V lost 3 bases and J lost 0, with 9 bases in between. The CDR3 sequence: CASSFSQGSGNTIYF. The CDR3 nucleotides are TGTGCCAGCAGCTTTAGCCAGGGCTCTGGAAACACCATATATTTT.